This record looks at one T cell receptor (beta chain) sequence and its context. These data come from a study of esophageal squamous cell carcinoma under preoperative chemotherapy. Study details: Samples included peripheral blood T cells as well as tumor-infiltrating lymphocytes.

Indicated time point: after preoperative PTX-NDP chemotherapy. TCRdb re-called the PCR reads with MiXCR, one entry per CDR3 protein. The sample lists 30,000 or so distinct CDR3 sequences; around 50% were seen once. The CDR3 is made up of 15 amino acids. V was pared by 1 base and J by 1 base, with 2 bases of the junction left unmatched. Germline V gene lookup returns CDR1 SGHVS and CDR2 FQNEAQ. This material was obtained from a patient given preoperative chemotherapy. The rearrangement joins TRBV7-8 to TRBJ2-3; 7 bases map to TRBD1. This TCR derives from a human donor with esophageal squamous cell carcinoma. The donor label of this sample is uncertain. CDR3: CASSLVGTGTDTQYF. The CDR3 DNA sequence: TGTGCCAGCAGCTTAGTGGGGACAGGCACAGATACGCAGTATTTT.